The 21 T cell receptor beta chains below were found in one sample sequenced in a study of shared clonotypes between healthy human individuals (TCRdb year 2020). CD8 naive samples were CD45RO-negative cells positively selected for CCR7, giving a CD45RA+CCR7+ population that excluded TemRA cells. The library came from the immunoSEQ multiplex PCR assay. TCRdb holds this immuneACCESS table with in-frame rearrangements only. Some clones are missing; in checked studies, unresolved V genes explain under half, and the rest has no known cause. This sample lists roughly 810,000 clones; 95% to 97% were detected once. The ten largest clones capture around 0.25% of the sample. The sample taken for sequencing was naive CD8+ T cells sorted from blood. Per the publication, the cell subset or site label means: CD45RA+CCR7+. The receptors were sampled from a man aged 30 to 39 in good health.

Details on this clone: Within the sample, other DNA sequences also encode this same CDR3. The rearrangement uses TRBV2 and TRBJ2-1; D unresolved. This CDR3 region has 10 residues. Trimming removed 4 bases at V and 7 bases at J, with 2 bases between. Germline V gives CDR1 SNHLY, CDR2 FYNNEI. The CDR3 region is CASSGNEQFF. The CDR3 DNA follows: TGTGCCAGCAGTGGAAATGAGCAGTTCTTC.

The chain is built from TRBV7-7 and TRBJ2-7; unclear D gene. The CDR3 sequence is 15 residues long. V was trimmed by 0 bases and J by 1 base, leaving 10 bases between them. Germline CDR1 and CDR2: SSHAT and FNYEAQ (reference sequence). CDR3: CASSLAPTESYEQYF. CDR3 coding DNA: TGTGCCAGCAGCTTAGCGCCCACAGAGTCCTACGAGCAGTACTTC.

In DNA form, the CDR3 reads TGTGCCAGCAGTTTACAAACAGGGTTAGGAGAAAAACTGTTTTTT. This encodes CASSLQTGLGEKLFF. The chain is built from TRBV27 and TRBJ1-4; tentatively, D is TRBD1 (6 bases). Between the trimmed V and J ends, which lost 2 bases and 8 bases, there was a span of 15 bases. Germline loops: CDR1 MNHEY, CDR2 SMNVEV (reference sequence). The CDR3 spans 15 residues.

The chain recombines TRBV7-9 with TRBJ2-2; D possibly matches TRBD1 or TRBD2 (6 bases each). V was pared by 9 bases and J by 4 bases, with 18 bases between. CDR3 size: 15 residues. Germline V gene data show CDR1 as SEHNR and CDR2 as FQNEAQ (reference sequence). The DNA for the CDR3 is TGTGCCAGTCGGACAGATAGCGGAGCCACCGGGGAGCTGTTTTTT. Translation gives CASRTDSGATGELFF.

This clone has only a few counts. The rearrangement joins TRBV5-6 to TRBJ1-1; D might be TRBD1 (5 bases). In germline, CDR1 is SGHDT, CDR2 YYEEEE. This CDR3 spans 13 amino acids. Trimming stripped 2 bases from V and 6 bases from J, with 11 bases between. The CDR3: CASSLPGGPEAFF. Here the CDR3 DNA reads TGTGCCAGCAGCTTACCGGGGGGACCTGAAGCTTTCTTT.

J is TRBJ2-7 and V is TRBV7-9; 8 bases align to TRBD1. CDR3 length: 14 amino acids. Per germline, CDR1 SEHNR and CDR2 FQNEAQ (reference sequence). Trimming removed 5 bases from V and 1 base from J; junction bases left unmatched: 4. For the CDR3, the DNA is TGTGCCAGCAGCGCCCAGGGGGCTTCCTACGAGCAGTACTTC. This translates into CASSAQGASYEQYF.

The V and J genes are TRBV30 and TRBJ2-1; 10 bases are shared with TRBD2. Germline V CDR1 and CDR2: GTSNPN, SVGIG (reference sequence). The CDR3 covers 15 residues. J lost 4 bases, V lost 4 bases, and 7 bases had no gene match. The CDR3 coding sequence is TGTGCCTGGACCGAAGGTAGCGGGAGGTACAATGAGCAGTTCTTC. This sequence encodes CAWTEGSGRYNEQFF.

CDR3 sequence reads: CASSWQRWRAYEQYF. The CDR3 DNA is TGTGCCAGCAGCTGGCAGAGGTGGAGAGCTTACGAGCAGTACTTC. The J gene is TRBJ2-7, the V gene TRBV5-6; D is undetermined. The CDR3 has 15 amino acids. CDR1 and CDR2 (germline): SGHDT, YYEEEE. Deletions cut 3 bases from V and 4 bases from J, with 17 bases between.

The rearrangement uses TRBV28 and TRBJ1-2; 8 nucleotides agree with TRBD1. The V gene's germline CDR1 is MDHEN and CDR2 SYDVKM. Trimming removed 4 bases from V and 8 bases from J; junction bases left unmatched: 18. The CDR3 contains 17 residues. The chain's CDR3 is CASSSHLGQGGGEGYTF. The CDR3 DNA reads TGTGCCAGCAGTTCCCACCTCGGACAGGGTGGGGGTGAGGGCTACACCTTC.

The chain joins TRBV29-1 to TRBJ2-1; D not certain. The CDR3 covers 14 residues. Trimming shortened V by 0 bases and J by 6 bases, and 12 bases separated the two germline ends. Per the germline V gene, CDR1 is SQVTM and CDR2 is ANQGSEA. The CDR3 spells CSVEDPGVVNEQFF. The CDR3, as DNA: TGCAGCGTTGAAGATCCCGGAGTTGTCAATGAGCAGTTCTTC.

In nucleotides, the CDR3 is TGCGCCAGCAGCTTGTCTAGAAACCACAATGAGCAGTTCTTC. This gives the protein CASSLSRNHNEQFF. This chain connects TRBV5-1 to TRBJ2-1; the D is unclear. This CDR3 is built from 14 residues. Germline CDR1 reads SGHRS; CDR2 reads YFSETQ. The V end was cut by 1 base, the J end by 5 bases, with 10 bases between.

V gene TRBV30 combines with J gene TRBJ2-3; D is unclear. CDR1 and CDR2 from the germline V gene are GTSNPN and SVGIG (reference sequence). Trimming stripped 0 bases from V and 4 bases from J, with 8 bases between. This CDR3 has 13 amino acids. Here the CDR3 DNA reads TGTGCCTGGAGTGTGACAAGTGCAGATACGCAGTATTTT. As protein: CAWSVTSADTQYF. The whole variable domain, remainder taken from reference TRBV30 and TRBJ2-3, is SQTIHQWPATLVQPVGSPLSLECTVEGTSNPNLYWYRQAAGRGLQLLFYSVGIGQISSEVPQNLSASRPQDRQFILSSKKLLLSDSGFYLCAWSVTSADTQYFGPGTRLTVL.

On this clone: The same CDR3 can be traced to other DNA sequences in this sample. This chain connects TRBV7-9 to TRBJ2-7; either TRBD1 or TRBD2 may fit D (5 bases each). Germline lookup yields CDR1 SEHNR and CDR2 FQNEAQ (reference sequence). The CDR3 sequence is 13 residues long. Trimming removed 5 bases from V and 3 bases from J, with 11 bases in between. The CDR3 sequence: CASSPGLLYEQYF. CDR3 in DNA: TGTGCCAGCAGCCCGGGGCTACTCTACGAGCAGTACTTC.

In this sample, this clone turned up once. The V and J genes are TRBV6-5 and TRBJ2-7, with D unclear. CDR1 is MNHEY, CDR2 SVGAGI, per germline. There are 13 residues in the CDR3. Trimming left V 5 bases short and J 6 bases short, with 14 bases between. CDR3 region: CASSPSVKVEQYF. CDR3 nucleotide sequence: TGTGCCAGCAGTCCTAGTGTTAAGGTCGAGCAGTACTTC.

The CDR3, as DNA: TGCAGCGTTGAAGGGCTAGAGGAAGGAGTTAACTCCTACGAGCAGTACTTC. Translated, it gives CSVEGLEEGVNSYEQYF. The rearrangement joins TRBV29-1 to TRBJ2-7; unclear D gene. This CDR3 has 17 amino acids. Germline CDR1 is SQVTM and CDR2 is ANQGSEA. With 1 base removed from V and 0 bases from J, the gap between germline ends came to 19 bases.

This chain joins TRBV9 and TRBJ2-5, with 9 nucleotides matching TRBD1. The CDR3 covers 14 residues. CDR1 is SGDLS, CDR2 YYNGEE, per germline. Germline trimming cut 4 bases from V and 3 bases from J; bases unmatched to any gene: 4. CDR3 residues: CASSPRQGEETQYF. The CDR3 DNA is TGTGCCAGCAGCCCGCGACAGGGGGAAGAGACCCAGTACTTC.

This clone was detected a few times. The chain joins TRBV5-1 to TRBJ2-1; D remains ambiguous. Looked up from germline, CDR1 is SGHRS and CDR2 is YFSETQ. Trimming took 2 bases from V and 0 from J, leaving 15 bases between them. The CDR3 has 17 residues. CDR3 coding DNA: TGCGCCAGCAGCTTAGATGACGGATATAGCTCCTACAATGAGCAGTTCTTC. Its translation is CASSLDDGYSSYNEQFF.

The chain uses TRBV11-3 and TRBJ2-1, with 11 bases identical to TRBD2. J gave up 8 bases and V 4 bases, and 7 bases lay outside the gene matches. CDR1 is SGHNT and CDR2 is YENEEA in the germline V gene. The CDR3 is made up of 15 amino acids. CDR3 protein: CASSSTSGSTDEQFF. The CDR3, as DNA: TGTGCCAGCAGCTCCACTAGCGGGAGCACAGATGAGCAGTTCTTC. Combining the CDR3 with reference TRBV11-3 and TRBJ2-1 gives the whole variable domain EAGVVQSPRYKIIEKKQPVAFWCNPISGHNTLYWYLQNLGQGPELLIRYENEEAVDDSQLPKDRFSAERLKGVDSTLKIQPAELGDSAVYLCASSSTSGSTDEQFFGPGTRLTVL.

V is TRBV7-2 and J is TRBJ2-3; 8 bases are shared with TRBD1. This CDR3 region has 14 residues. The ends lost 5 bases at V and 4 bases at J; junction bases unmatched: 5. The germline CDR1 and CDR2 sequences are SGHTA and FQGNSA. CDR3 loop: CASSPRTGSDTQYF. CDR3 in DNA: TGTGCCAGCAGCCCAAGGACAGGGTCAGATACGCAGTATTTT.

The chain is built from TRBV5-1 and TRBJ2-3; 7 positions match TRBD2. This CDR3 has 14 residues. V gave up 0 bases and J gave up 6 bases; unmatched junction bases: 4. Germline CDR1 SGHRS, CDR2 YFSETQ. The CDR3 region has the DNA TGCGCCAGCAGCTTGGCGGGAGGATCGGATACGCAGTATTTT. Its protein product is CASSLAGGSDTQYF.

This clone was counted between two and nine times. The rearrangement uses TRBV11-2 and TRBJ1-1, with D possibly being TRBD1 (6 bases). The CDR3 is 13 residues long. The germline V gene encodes CDR1 SGHAT and CDR2 FQNNGV. Trimming shortened V by 10 bases and J by 1 base, and 13 bases separated the two germline ends. The CDR3 reads CATRRGQNTEAFF. The DNA of the CDR3 is TGTGCCACGCGGAGGGGACAGAACACTGAAGCTTTCTTT.